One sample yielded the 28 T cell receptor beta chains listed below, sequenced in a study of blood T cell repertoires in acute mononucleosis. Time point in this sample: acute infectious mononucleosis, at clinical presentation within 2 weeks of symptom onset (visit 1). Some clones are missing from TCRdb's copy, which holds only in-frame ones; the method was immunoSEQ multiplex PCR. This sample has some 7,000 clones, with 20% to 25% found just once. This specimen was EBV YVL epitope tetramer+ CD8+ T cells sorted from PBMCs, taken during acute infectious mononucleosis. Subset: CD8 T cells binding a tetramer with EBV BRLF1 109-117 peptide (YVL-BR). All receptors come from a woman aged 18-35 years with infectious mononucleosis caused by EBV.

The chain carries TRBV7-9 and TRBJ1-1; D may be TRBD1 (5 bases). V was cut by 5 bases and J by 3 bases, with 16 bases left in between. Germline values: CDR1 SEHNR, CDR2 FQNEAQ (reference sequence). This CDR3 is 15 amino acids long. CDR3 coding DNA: TGTGCCAGCAGCCCAATCATGGTAGGGGACACTGAAGCTTTCTTT. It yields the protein CASSPIMVGDTEAFF.

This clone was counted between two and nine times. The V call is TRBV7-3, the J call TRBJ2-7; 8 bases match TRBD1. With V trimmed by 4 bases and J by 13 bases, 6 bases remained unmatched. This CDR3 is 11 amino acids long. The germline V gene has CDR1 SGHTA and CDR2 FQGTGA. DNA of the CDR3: TGTGCCAGCAGCTCAACGACAGGGGAATACTTC. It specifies CASSSTTGEYF.

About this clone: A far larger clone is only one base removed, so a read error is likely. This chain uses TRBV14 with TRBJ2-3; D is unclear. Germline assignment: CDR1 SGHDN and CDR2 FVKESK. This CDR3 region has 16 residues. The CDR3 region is CASSQGWFPRADTQFF. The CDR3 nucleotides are TGTGCCAGCAGCCAAGGGTGGTTTCCTCGCGCAGATACGCAGTTTTTT. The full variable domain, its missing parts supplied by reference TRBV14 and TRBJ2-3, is EAGVTQFPSHSVIEKGQTVTLRCDPISGHDNLYWYRRVMGKEIKFLLHFVKESKQDESGMPNNRFLAERTGGTYSTLKVQPAELEDSGVYFCASSQGWFPRADTQFFGPGTRLTVL.

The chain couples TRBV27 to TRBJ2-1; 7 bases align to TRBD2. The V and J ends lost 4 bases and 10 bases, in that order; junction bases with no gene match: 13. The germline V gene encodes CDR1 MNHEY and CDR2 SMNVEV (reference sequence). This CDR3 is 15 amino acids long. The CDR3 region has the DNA TGTGCCAGCAGTTACTCGGGGACTAACCTCTTGGAGCAGTTCTTC. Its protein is CASSYSGTNLLEQFF.

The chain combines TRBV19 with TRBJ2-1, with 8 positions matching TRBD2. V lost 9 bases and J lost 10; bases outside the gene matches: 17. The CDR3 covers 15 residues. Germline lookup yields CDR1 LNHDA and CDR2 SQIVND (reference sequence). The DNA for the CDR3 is TGTGCCAGCAGACCCCTCCTCGGGGGGGCCATGGAGCAGTTCTTC. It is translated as CASRPLLGGAMEQFF.

The CDR3 bases are TGTGCCAGCAGGCAGTTGACAGGGAGTGGAGAGACCCAGTACTTC. Its protein product is CASRQLTGSGETQYF. The chain carries TRBV25-1 and TRBJ2-5; 7 nucleotides agree with TRBD1. The CDR3 has 15 amino acids. CDR1 is MGHDK, CDR2 SYGVNS, per germline. Trimming took 6 bases from V and 4 from J; bases not matched to a gene: 11.

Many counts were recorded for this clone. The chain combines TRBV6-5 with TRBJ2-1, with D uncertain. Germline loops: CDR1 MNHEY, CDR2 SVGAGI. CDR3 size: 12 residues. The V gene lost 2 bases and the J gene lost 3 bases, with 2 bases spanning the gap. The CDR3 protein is CASSYGYNEQFF. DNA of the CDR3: TGTGCCAGCAGTTACGGCTACAATGAGCAGTTCTTC.

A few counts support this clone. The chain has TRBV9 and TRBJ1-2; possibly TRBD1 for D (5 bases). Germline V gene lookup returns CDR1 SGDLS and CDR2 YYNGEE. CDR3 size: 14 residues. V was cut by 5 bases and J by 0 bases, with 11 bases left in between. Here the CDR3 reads CASSPTVANYGYTF. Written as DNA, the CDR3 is TGTGCCAGCAGTCCGACAGTAGCTAACTATGGCTACACCTTC.

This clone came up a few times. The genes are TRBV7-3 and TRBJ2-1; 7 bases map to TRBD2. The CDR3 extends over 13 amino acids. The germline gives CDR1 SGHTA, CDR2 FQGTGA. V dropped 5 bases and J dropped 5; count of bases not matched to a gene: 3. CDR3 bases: TGTGCCAGCAGCGCTGGGAGGGACAATGAGCAGTTCTTC. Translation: CASSAGRDNEQFF. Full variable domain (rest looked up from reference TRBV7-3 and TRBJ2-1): GAGVSQTPSNKVTEKGKYVELRCDPISGHTALYWYRQSLGQGPEFLIYFQGTGAADDSGLPNDRFFAVRPEGSVSTLKIQRTERGDSAVYLCASSAGRDNEQFFGPGTRLTVL.

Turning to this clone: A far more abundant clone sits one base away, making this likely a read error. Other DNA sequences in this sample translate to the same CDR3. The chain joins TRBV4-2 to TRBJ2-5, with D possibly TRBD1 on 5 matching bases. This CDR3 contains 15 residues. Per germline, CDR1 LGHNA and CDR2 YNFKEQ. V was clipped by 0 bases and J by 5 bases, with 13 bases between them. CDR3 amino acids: CASSQDQGNRETQYF. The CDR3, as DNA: TGTGCCAGCAGCCAAGATCAGGGTAACCGGGAGACCCAGTACTTC.

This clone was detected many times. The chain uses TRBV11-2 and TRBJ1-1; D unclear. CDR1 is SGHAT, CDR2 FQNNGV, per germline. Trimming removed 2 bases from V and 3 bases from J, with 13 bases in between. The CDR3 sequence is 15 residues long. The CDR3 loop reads CASSLILLGDTEAFF. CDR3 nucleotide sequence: TGTGCCAGCAGCTTAATCCTCCTCGGGGACACTGAAGCTTTCTTT.

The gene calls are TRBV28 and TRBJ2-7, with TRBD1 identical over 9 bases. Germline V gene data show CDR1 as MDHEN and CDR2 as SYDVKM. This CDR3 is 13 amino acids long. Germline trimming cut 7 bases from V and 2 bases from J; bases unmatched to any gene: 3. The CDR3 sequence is CASTRQGAYEQYF. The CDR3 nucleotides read TGTGCCAGCACTAGACAGGGGGCCTACGAGCAGTACTTC.

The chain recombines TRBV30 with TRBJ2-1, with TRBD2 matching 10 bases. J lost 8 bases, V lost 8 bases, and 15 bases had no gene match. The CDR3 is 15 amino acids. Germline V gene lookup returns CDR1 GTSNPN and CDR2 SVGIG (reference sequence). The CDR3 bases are TGTGCCAGCAGCTTGAGTCTAGCGGGAGTCCATGAGCAGTTCTTC. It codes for CASSLSLAGVHEQFF.

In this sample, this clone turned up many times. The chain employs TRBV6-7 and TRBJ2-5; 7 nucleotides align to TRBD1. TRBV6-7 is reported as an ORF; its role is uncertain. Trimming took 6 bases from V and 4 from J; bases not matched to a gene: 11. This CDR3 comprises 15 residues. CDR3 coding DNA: TGTGCCAGCAGGCAGTTGACAGGGAGTGGAGAGACCCAGTACTTC. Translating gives CASRQLTGSGETQYF.

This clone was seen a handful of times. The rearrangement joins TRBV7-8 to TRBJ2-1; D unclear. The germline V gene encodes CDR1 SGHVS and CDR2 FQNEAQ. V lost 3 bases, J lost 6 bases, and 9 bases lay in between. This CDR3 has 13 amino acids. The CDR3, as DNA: TGTGCCAGCAGCTTCTTCCAGTTCAATGAGCAGTTCTTC. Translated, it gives CASSFFQFNEQFF.

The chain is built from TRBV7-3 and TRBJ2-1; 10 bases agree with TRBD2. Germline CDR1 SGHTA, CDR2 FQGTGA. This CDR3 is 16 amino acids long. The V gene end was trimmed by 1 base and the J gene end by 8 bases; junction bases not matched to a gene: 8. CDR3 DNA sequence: TGTGCCAGCAGCTTAATAGCTAGCGGGGGATCGTATGAGCAGTTCTTC. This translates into CASSLIASGGSYEQFF. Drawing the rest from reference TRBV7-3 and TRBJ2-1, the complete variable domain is GAGVSQTPSNKVTEKGKYVELRCDPISGHTALYWYRQSLGQGPEFLIYFQGTGAADDSGLPNDRFFAVRPEGSVSTLKIQRTERGDSAVYLCASSLIASGGSYEQFFGPGTRLTVL.

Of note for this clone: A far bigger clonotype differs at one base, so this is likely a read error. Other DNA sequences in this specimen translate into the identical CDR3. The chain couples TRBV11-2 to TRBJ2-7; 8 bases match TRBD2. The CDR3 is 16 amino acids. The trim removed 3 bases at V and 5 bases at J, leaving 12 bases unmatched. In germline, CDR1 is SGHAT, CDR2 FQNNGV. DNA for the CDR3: TGTGCCAGCAGCTTCCCCACTAGCGGTAGTTTCGACGAGCAGTACTTC. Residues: CASSFPTSGSFDEQYF.

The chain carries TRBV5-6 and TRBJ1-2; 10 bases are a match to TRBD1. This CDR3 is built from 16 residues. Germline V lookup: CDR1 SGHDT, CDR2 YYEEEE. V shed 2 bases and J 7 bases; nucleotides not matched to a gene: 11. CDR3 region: CASSLTGTGVLGGYTF. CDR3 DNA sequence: TGTGCCAGCAGCTTAACAGGGACAGGGGTTTTAGGTGGCTACACCTTC.

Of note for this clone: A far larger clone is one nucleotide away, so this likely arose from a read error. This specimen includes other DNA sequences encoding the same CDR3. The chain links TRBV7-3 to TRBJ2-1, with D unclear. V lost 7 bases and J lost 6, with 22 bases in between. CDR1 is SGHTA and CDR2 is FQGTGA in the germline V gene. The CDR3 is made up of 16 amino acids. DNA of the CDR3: TGTGCCAGCACCATAGGATCAGCCTCTTACATCAATGAGCAGTTCTTC. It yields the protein CASTIGSASYINEQFF.

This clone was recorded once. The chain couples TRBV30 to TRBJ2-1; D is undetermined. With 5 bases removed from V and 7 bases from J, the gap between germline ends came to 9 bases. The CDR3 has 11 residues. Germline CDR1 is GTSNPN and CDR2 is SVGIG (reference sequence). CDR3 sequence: CAWADSNEQFF. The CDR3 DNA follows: TGTGCCTGGGCGGATTCAAATGAGCAGTTCTTC.

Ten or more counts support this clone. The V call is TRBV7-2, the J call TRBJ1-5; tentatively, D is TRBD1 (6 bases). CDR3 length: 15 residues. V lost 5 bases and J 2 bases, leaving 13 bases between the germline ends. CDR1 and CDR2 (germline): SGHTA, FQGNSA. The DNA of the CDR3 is TGTGCCAGCAGCCATACAGGGCCGGGCAATCAGCCCCAGCATTTT. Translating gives CASSHTGPGNQPQHF. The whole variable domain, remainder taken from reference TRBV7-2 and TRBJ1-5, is GAGVSQSPSNKVTEKGKDVELRCDPISGHTALYWYRQSLGQGLEFLIYFQGNSAPDKSGLPSDRFSAERTGGSVSTLTIQRTQQEDSAVYLCASSHTGPGNQPQHFGDGTRLSIL.

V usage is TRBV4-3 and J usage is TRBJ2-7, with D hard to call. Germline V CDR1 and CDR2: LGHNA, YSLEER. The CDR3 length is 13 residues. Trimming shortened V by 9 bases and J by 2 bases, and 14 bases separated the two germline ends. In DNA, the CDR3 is TGCGCCAGGCCGAGAGGCATTACCTACGAGCAGTACTTC. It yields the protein CARPRGITYEQYF.

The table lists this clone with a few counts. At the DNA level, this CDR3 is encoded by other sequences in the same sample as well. DNA of the CDR3: TGTGCCAGCAGCCTCACTAGCGGGAGTGGGGATACGCAGTATTTT. This encodes CASSLTSGSGDTQYF. The rearrangement joins TRBV11-3 to TRBJ2-3, with TRBD2 matching over 11 bases. The CDR3 is made up of 15 amino acids. Germline values: CDR1 SGHNT, CDR2 YENEEA. With 5 bases clipped from V and 6 bases from J, the junction kept 7 bases outside the gene matches.

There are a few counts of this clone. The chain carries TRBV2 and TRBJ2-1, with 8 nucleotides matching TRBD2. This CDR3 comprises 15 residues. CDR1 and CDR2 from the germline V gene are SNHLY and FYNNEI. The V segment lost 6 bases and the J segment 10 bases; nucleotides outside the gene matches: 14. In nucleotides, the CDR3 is TGTGCCAGCAGACCCCTCCTCGGGGGGGCCATGGAGCAGTTCTTC. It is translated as CASRPLLGGAMEQFF.

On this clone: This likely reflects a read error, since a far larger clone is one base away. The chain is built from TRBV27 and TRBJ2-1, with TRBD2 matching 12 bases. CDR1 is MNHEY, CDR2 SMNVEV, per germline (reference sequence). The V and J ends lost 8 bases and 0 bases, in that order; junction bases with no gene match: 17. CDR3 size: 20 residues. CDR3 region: CASGPFARLAGAGSYNEQFF. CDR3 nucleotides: TGTGCCAGCGGTCCTTTTGCGAGACTAGCGGGAGCGGGCTCCTACAATGAGCAGTTCTTC.

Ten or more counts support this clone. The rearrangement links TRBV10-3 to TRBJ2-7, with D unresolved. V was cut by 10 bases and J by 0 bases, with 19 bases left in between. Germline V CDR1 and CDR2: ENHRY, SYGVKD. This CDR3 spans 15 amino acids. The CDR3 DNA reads TGTGCCAGCAGCCTCGCCGGGCCAAGCTCCTACGAGCAGTACTTC. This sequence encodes CASSLAGPSSYEQYF.

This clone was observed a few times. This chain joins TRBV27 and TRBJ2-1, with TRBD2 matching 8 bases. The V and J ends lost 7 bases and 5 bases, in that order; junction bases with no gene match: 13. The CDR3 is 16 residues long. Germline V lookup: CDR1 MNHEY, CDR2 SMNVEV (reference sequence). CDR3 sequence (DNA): TGTGCCAGCACCAAAATGGGGCGGGAGGAGAACAATGAGCAGTTCTTC. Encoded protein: CASTKMGREENNEQFF.

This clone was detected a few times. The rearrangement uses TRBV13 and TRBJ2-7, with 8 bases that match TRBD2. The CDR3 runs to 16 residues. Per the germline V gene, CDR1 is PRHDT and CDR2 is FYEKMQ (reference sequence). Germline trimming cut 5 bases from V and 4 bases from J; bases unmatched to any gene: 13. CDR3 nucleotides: TGTGCCAGCAGCACTCCTAGCGGGTCCTCGCCGTACGAGCAGTACTTC. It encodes CASSTPSGSSPYEQYF.